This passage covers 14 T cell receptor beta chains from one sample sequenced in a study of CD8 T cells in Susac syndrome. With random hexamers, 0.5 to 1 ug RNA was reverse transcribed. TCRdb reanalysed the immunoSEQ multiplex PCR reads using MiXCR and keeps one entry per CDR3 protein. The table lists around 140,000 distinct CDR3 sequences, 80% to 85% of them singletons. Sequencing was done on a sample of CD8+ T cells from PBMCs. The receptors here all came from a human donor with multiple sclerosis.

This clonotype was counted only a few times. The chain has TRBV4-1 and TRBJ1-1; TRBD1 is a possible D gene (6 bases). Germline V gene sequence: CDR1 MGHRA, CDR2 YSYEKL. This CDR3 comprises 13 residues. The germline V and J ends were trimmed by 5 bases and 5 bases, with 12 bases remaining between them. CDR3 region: CASSWGLKTEAFF. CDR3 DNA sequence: TGCGCCAGCAGCTGGGGGCTCAAAACTGAAGCTTTCTTT.

DNA for the CDR3: TGTGCCAGCAGGTGGAGCGGGGGGATTTCCTACGAGCAGTACTTC. This sequence encodes CASRWSGGISYEQYF. J is TRBJ2-7 and V is TRBV6-6, with 9 bases aligning to TRBD2. Germline CDR1 MNHNY, CDR2 SVGAGI (reference sequence). CDR3 length: 15 residues. V gave up 6 bases and J gave up 1 base; unmatched junction bases: 7.

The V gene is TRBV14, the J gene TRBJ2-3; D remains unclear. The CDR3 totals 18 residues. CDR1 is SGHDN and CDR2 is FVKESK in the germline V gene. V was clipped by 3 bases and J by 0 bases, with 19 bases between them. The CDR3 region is CASSQSLEAYPSTDTQYF. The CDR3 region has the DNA TGTGCCAGCAGCCAGAGCTTGGAAGCCTACCCTAGCACAGATACGCAGTATTTT. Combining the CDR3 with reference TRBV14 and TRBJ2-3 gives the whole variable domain EAGVTQFPSHSVIEKGQTVTLRCDPISGHDNLYWYRRVMGKEIKFLLHFVKESKQDESGMPNNRFLAERTGGTYSTLKVQPAELEDSGVYFCASSQSLEAYPSTDTQYFGPGTRLTVL.

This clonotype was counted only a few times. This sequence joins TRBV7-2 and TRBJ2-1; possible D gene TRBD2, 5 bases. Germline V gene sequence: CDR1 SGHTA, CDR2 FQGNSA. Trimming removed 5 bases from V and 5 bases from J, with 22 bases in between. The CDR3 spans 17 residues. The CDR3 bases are TGTGCCAGCAGCCCTAGACGGGCGGGCCAGGAAAACAATGAGCAGTTCTTC. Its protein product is CASSPRRAGQENNEQFF.

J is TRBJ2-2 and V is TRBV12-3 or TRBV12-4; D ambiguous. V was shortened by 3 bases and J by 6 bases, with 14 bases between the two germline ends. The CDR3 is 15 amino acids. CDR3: CASSFLGVGPGELFF. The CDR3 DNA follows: TGTGCCAGCAGTTTCCTCGGCGTCGGGCCCGGGGAGCTGTTTTTT.

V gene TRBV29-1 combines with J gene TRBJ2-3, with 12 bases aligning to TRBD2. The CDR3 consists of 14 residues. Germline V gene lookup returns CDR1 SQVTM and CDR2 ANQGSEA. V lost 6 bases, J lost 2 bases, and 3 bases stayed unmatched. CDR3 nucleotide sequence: TGCAGCGTATGGACTAGCGGGAACACAGATACGCAGTATTTT. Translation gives CSVWTSGNTDTQYF.

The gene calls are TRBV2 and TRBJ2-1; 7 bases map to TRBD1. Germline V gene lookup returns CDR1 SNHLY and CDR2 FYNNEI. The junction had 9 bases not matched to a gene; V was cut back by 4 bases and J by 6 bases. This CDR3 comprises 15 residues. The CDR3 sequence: CASSGVETGTNEQFF. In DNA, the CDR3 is TGTGCCAGCAGTGGAGTTGAGACAGGGACCAATGAGCAGTTCTTC.

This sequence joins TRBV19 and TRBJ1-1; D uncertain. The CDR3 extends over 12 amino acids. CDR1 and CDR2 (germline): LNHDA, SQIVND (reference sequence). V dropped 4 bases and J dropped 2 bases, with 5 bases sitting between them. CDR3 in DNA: TGTGCCAGTAGTACGGACAACACTGAAGCTTTCTTT. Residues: CASSTDNTEAFF. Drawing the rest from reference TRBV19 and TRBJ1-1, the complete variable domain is DGGITQSPKYLFRKEGQNVTLSCEQNLNHDAMYWYRQDPGQGLRLIYYSQIVNDFQKGDIAEGYSVSREKKESFPLTVTSAQKNPTAFYLCASSTDNTEAFFGQGTRLTVV.

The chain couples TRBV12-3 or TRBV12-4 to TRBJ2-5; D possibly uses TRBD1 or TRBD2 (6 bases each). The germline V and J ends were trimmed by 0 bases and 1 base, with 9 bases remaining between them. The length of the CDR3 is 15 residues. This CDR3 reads CASSLARGPQETQYF. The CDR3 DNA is TGTGCCAGCAGTTTAGCACGGGGGCCCCAAGAGACCCAGTACTTC.

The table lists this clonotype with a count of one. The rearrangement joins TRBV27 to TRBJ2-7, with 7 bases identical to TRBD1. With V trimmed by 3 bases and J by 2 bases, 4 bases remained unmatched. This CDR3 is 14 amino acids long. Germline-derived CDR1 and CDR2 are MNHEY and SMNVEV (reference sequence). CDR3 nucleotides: TGTGCCAGCAGTTTGACAGGGCTAGCCTACGAGCAGTACTTC. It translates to CASSLTGLAYEQYF.

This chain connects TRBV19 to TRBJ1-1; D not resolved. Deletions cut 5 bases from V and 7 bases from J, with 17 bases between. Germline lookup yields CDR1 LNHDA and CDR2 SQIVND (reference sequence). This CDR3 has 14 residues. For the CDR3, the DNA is TGTGCCAGTAGTGCGTCCCCGGAAGGTGATGAAGCTTTCTTT. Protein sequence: CASSASPEGDEAFF.

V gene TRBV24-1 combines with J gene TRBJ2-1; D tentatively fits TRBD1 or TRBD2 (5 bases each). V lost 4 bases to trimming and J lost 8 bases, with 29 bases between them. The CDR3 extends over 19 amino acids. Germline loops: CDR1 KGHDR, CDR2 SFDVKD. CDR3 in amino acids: CATSDLKLSGTLTIDEQFF. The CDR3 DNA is TGTGCCACCAGTGACTTGAAACTGTCCGGGACCCTTACTATAGATGAGCAGTTCTTC.

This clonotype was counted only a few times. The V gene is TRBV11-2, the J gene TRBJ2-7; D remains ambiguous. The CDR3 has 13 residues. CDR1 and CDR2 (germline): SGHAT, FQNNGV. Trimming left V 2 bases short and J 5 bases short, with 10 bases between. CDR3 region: CASSLRNSHEQYV. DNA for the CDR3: TGTGCCAGCAGCTTAAGAAACAGCCACGAGCAGTACGTC.

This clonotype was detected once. The CDR3 nucleotides are TGCGCCAGCAGCCAAGACGTTAGCGGGCTTGTCCCCTACGAGCAGTACGTC. The encoded protein is CASSQDVSGLVPYEQYV. The rearrangement links TRBV4-1 to TRBJ2-7; 7 bases fit TRBD2. Germline V gene sequence: CDR1 MGHRA, CDR2 YSYEKL. The CDR3 length is 17 residues. With V trimmed by 0 bases and J by 2 bases, 10 bases remained unmatched.